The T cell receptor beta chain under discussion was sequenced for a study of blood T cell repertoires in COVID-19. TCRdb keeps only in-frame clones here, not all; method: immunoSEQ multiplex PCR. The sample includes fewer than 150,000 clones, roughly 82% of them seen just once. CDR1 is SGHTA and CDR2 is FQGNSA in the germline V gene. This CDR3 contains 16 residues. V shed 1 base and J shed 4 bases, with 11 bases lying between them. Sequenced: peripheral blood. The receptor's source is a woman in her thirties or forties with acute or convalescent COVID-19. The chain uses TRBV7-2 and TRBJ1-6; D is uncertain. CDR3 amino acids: CASSLGGTGYNSPLHF. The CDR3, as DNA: TGTGCCAGCAGCTTAGGAGGAACCGGTTATAATTCACCCCTCCACTTT.